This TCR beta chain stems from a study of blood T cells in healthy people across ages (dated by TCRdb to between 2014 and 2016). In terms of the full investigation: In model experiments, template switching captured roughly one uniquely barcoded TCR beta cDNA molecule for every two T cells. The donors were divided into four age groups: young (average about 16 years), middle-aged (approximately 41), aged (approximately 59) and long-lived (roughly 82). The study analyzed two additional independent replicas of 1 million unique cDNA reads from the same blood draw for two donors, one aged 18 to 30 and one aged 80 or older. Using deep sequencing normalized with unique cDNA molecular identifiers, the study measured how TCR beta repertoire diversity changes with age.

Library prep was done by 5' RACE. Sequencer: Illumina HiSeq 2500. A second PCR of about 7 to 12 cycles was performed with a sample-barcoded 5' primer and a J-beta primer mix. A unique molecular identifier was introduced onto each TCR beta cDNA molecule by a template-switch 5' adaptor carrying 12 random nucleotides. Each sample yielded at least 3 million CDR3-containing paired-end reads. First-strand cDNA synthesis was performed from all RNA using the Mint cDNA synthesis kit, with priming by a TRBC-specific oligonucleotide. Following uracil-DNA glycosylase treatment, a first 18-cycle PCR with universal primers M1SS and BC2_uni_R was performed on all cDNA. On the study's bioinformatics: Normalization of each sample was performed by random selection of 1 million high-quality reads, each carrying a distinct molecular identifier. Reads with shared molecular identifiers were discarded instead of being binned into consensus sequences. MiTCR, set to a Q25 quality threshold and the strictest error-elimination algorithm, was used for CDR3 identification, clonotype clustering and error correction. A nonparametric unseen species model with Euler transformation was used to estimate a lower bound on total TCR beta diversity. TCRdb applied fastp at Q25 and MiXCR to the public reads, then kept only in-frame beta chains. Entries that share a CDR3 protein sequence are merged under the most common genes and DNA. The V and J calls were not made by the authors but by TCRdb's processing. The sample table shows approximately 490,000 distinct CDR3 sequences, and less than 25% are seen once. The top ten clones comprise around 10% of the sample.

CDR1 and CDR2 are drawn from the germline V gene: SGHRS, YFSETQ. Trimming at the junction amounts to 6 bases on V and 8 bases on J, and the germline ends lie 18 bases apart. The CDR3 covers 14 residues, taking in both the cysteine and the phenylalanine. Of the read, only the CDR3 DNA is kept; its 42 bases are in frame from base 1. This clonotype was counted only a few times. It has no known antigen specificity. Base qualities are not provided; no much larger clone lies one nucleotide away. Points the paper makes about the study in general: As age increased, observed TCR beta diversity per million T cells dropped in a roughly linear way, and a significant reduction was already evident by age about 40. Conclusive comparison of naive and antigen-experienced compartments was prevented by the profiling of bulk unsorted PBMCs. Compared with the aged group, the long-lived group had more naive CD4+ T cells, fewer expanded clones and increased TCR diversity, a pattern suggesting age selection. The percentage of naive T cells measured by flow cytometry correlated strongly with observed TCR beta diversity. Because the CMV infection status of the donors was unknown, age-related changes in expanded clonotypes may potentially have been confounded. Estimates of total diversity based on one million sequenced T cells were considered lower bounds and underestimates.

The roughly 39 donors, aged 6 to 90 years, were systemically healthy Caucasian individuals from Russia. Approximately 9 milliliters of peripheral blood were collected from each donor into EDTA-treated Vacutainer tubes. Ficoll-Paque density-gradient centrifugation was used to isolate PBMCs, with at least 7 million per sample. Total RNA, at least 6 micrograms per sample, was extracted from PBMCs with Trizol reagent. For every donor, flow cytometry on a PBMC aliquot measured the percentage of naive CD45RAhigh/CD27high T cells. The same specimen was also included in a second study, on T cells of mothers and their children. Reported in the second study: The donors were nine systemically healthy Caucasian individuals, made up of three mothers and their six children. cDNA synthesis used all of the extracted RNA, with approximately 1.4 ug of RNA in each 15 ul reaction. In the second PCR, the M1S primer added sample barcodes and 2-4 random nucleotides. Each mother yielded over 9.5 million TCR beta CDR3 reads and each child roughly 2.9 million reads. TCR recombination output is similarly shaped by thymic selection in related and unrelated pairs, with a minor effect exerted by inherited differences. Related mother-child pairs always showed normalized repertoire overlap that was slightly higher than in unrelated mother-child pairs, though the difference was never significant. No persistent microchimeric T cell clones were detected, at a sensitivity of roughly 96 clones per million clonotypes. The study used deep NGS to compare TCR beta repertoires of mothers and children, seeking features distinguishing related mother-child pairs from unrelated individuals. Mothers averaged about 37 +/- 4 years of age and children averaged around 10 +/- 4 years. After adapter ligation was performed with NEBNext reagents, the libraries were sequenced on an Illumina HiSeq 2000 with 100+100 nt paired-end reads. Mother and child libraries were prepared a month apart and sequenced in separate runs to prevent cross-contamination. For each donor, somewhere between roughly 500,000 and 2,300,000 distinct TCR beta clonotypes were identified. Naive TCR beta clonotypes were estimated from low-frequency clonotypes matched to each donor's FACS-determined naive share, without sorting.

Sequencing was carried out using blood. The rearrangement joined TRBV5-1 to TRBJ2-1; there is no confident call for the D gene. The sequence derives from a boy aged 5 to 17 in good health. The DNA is TGCGCCAGCACCTCGGGCTACAACGTCGATGAGCAGTTCTTC. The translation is CASTSGYNVDEQFF.